The 12 T cell receptor beta chains below all came from one sample that was sequenced in a study of T-cell memory formation after mild COVID-19. One entry per CDR3 protein, called by TCRdb with MiXCR from the 5' RACE reads. The sample has roughly 610,000 distinct CDR3 sequences, around 15% seen once; the top ten hold approximately 8.1%. Material: PBMCs or a T cell subset sorted from them (not recorded which). The source of these receptors is an adult woman who had mild COVID-19 (a few samples of this study predate the infection). Cell type and time point are not known.

The chain combines TRBV4-3 with TRBJ2-3; maybe TRBD2 (6 bases). Germline lookup yields CDR1 LGHNA and CDR2 YSLEER. The V and J ends lost 5 bases and 4 bases respectively, with 16 bases between them. This CDR3 region has 15 residues. CDR3 bases: TGCGCCAGCAGCAAAGGCGGAGGGAAATCAGATACGCAGTATTTT. Its protein is CASSKGGGKSDTQYF.

A few counts support this clonotype. V is TRBV5-1 and J is TRBJ2-3; TRBD2 might be the D (5 bases). The CDR3 has 17 residues. The germline V gene encodes CDR1 SGHRS and CDR2 YFSETQ. V was cut by 0 bases and J by 2 bases, with 16 bases left in between. Written as DNA, the CDR3 is TGCGCCAGCAGCTTGGCCGTGCTAGCCGGTTCCACAGATACGCAGTATTTT. Translating gives CASSLAVLAGSTDTQYF.

The V call is TRBV15, the J call TRBJ2-1; 7 bases agree with TRBD2. After removal of 1 base from V and 5 bases from J, the junction contained 20 bases not matched to a gene. The CDR3 totals 20 residues. Per germline, CDR1 LNHNV and CDR2 YYDKDF (reference sequence). Here the CDR3 DNA reads TGTGCCACCAGCAGAGCTCAACTAGCGTCCCGGGGAATGTCCCACAATGAGCAGTTCTTC. Translation: CATSRAQLASRGMSHNEQFF.

This chain connects TRBV7-9 to TRBJ2-2, with 7 bases identical to TRBD2. CDR3 length equals 15 residues. Trimming at V came to 5 bases and at J to 1 base, leaving 4 bases not matched to a gene. From germline, CDR1 is SEHNR and CDR2 FQNEAQ (reference sequence). Here the CDR3 DNA reads TGTGCCAGCAGCCGGGAGGTCATGAACACCGGGGAGCTGTTTTTT. Its translation is CASSREVMNTGELFF.

The rearrangement links TRBV9 to TRBJ2-3, with D hard to call. The CDR3 spans 14 residues. V was trimmed by 0 bases and J by 5 bases, leaving 10 bases between them. The germline V gene has CDR1 SGDLS and CDR2 YYNGEE. CDR3 region: CASSVDGRKDTQYF. The CDR3 coding sequence is TGTGCCAGCAGCGTAGACGGCAGAAAAGATACGCAGTATTTT.

There are a few counts of this clonotype. This rearrangement joins TRBV20-1 to TRBJ2-1; D is unresolved. Trimming cost V 7 bases and J 8 bases, with 12 bases left between them. This CDR3 is built from 11 residues. Germline V gene lookup returns CDR1 DFQATT and CDR2 SNEGSKA (reference sequence). The CDR3 bases are TGCAGTGTCCACCCTAGGGATGAGCAGTTCTTC. Amino acids: CSVHPRDEQFF.

This clonotype was recorded a few times. This chain joins TRBV6-5 and TRBJ2-3; TRBD1 matches 8 bases. The CDR3 is 15 amino acids. The junction had 9 bases not matched to a gene; V was cut back by 5 bases and J by 5 bases. The germline V gene has CDR1 MNHEY and CDR2 SVGAGI. CDR3 bases: TGTGCCAGCAGTGCCAGGACAGGGTGGAGAGATACGCAGTATTTT. Its translation: CASSARTGWRDTQYF.

This clonotype was seen many times. The chain links TRBV27 to TRBJ2-3; no reliable D call. In germline, CDR1 is MNHEY, CDR2 SMNVEV (reference sequence). Trimming took 2 bases from V and 5 from J, leaving 8 bases between them. CDR3 length equals 13 residues. The CDR3 protein is CASSLGVGDTQYF. DNA of the CDR3: TGTGCCAGCAGTTTAGGGGTTGGAGATACGCAGTATTTT.

The chain carries TRBV6-5 and TRBJ2-1; D is ambiguous. From germline, CDR1 is MNHEY and CDR2 SVGAGI. V was clipped by 9 bases and J by 7 bases, with 10 bases between them. CDR3 size: 11 residues. Here the CDR3 DNA reads TGTGCCAGTGTTTGGGGAAATGAGCAGTTCTTC. It is translated as CASVWGNEQFF.

In this sample, this clonotype turned up a few times. DNA of the CDR3: TGTGCCACCGCCACGGTGAGGAGCTCCTACAATGAGCAGTTCTTC. This gives the protein CATATVRSSYNEQFF. The V and J genes are TRBV24-1 and TRBJ2-1; D is unclear. This CDR3 comprises 15 residues. The V end lost 9 bases, the J end lost 0 bases, and 14 bases lay between the germline ends. CDR1 and CDR2 from the germline V gene are KGHDR and SFDVKD.

This clonotype showed up just a few times. The gene calls are TRBV7-9 and TRBJ1-4; D is possibly TRBD1 (5 bases). This CDR3 region has 14 residues. V was shortened by 3 bases and J by 6 bases, with 11 bases between the two germline ends. CDR1 SEHNR and CDR2 FQNEAQ come from the germline V gene (reference sequence). The CDR3 protein is CASSFLTQDEKLFF. The CDR3 nucleotides read TGTGCCAGCAGCTTCCTCACACAGGATGAAAAACTGTTTTTT. Looking up the rest from reference TRBV7-9 and TRBJ1-4 gives the full variable domain: DTGVSQNPRHKITKRGQNVTFRCDPISEHNRLYWYRQTLGQGPEFLTYFQNEAQLEKSRLLSDRFSAERPKGSFSTLEIQRTEQGDSAMYLCASSFLTQDEKLFFGSGTQLSVL.

This clonotype has a handful of counts. The chain recombines TRBV6-1 with TRBJ2-7; D may correspond to TRBD1 or TRBD2 (5 bases each). From germline, CDR1 is MNHNS and CDR2 SASEGT. Trimming pared 6 bases from V and 4 bases from J, leaving 19 bases between. The CDR3 has 15 residues. The CDR3 DNA reads as TGTGCCAGCAGAGGGCTGGGGGTCGTACAGTACGAGCAGTACTTC. It is translated as CASRGLGVVQYEQYF.